This T cell receptor beta chain was identified in a study of cytomegalovirus exposure and HLA in healthy donors. Overall study findings and caveats: Accurate prediction of HLA-A and HLA-B alleles (for most subjects) was reportedly achieved from TCR beta sequences. Later analysis identified 16,000 or so TCR beta sequences associated with HLA alleles, using a false discovery rate threshold of 0.05. When a later analysis compared HLA-associated TCR beta chains with equally common others, the HLA-associated chains turned out to be more clonally expanded and to have lower generation probabilities. The authors judged a highly shared variant cluster likely a sequencing artifact.

In the PCR, 60 Vbeta and 13 Jbeta primers were used. The method was immunoSEQ multiplex PCR; TCRdb's version includes in-frame clones alone and lacks a portion of them. The sample shows about 270,000 clones, roughly 70% of them seen only once. This CDR3 has 15 amino acids. V shed 6 bases and J 0 bases; nucleotides not matched to a gene: 1. CDR1 and CDR2 (germline): MGHDK, SYGVNS. Of note for this clone: The target antigen is unknown.

Sequencing input: PBMCs. The J gene is TRBJ2-2, the V gene TRBV25-1; TRBD2 aligns across 10 bases. The receptor comes from a female donor in good health and CMV-seronegative. The CDR3 reads CASSTSGANTGELFF. The CDR3 DNA reads as TGTGCCAGCAGCACTAGCGGGGCGAACACCGGGGAGCTGTTTTTT.